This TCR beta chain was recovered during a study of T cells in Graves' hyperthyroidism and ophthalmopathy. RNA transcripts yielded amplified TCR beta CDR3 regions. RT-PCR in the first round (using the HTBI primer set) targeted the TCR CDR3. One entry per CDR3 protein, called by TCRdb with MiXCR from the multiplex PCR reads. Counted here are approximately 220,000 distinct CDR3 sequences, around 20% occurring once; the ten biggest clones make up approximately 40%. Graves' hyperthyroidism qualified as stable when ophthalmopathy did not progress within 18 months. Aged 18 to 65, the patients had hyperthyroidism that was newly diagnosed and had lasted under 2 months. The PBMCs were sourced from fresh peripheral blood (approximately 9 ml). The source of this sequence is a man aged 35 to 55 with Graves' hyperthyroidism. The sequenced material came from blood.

This CDR3 reads CASSESRETQYF. The CDR3 nucleotides read TGCGCCAGCAGTGAGTCCAGGGAGACCCAGTACTTC. The J gene is TRBJ2-5, the V gene TRBV10-2; D is unresolved. The length of the CDR3 is 12 residues. CDR1 and CDR2 from the germline V gene are WSHSY and SAAADI. The V end lost 0 bases, the J end lost 5 bases, and 4 bases lay between the germline ends.